This T cell receptor (beta chain) was documented in a study of cytomegalovirus exposure and HLA in healthy donors. This CDR3 contains 14 residues. Trimming removed 7 bases at V and 2 bases at J, with 15 bases between. Germline V gene sequence: CDR1 MDHEN, CDR2 SYDVKM. Findings and limits, study-wide: Later analysis showed most CMV-associated TCR beta chains appearing HLA-restricted.

A note on this clone: The target antigen is unknown.

Primers for the PCR totalled 60 Vbeta and 13 Jbeta. Sequencing used immunoSEQ multiplex PCR; TCRdb keeps in-frame clones, though not all of them. This sample contains 70,000 or so clones. The chain links TRBV28 to TRBJ2-7, with TRBD1 as a possible D gene (6 bases). Sequenced sample: PBMCs. The receptor's source is a man aged 35 to 55 in good health and CMV-seronegative. CDR3: CASNPYSGAYEQYF. The CDR3, as DNA: TGTGCCAGCAACCCCTATTCAGGGGCCTACGAGCAGTACTTC.